This T cell receptor beta chain was retrieved from a study of brain T cells in children with intractable seizures. The data were produced by immunoSEQ multiplex PCR, yet TCRdb's version contains in-frame clones alone and is incomplete. The table includes approximately 60,000 clones, approximately 95% detected once. The TCR comes from a boy younger than two with focal cortical dysplasia and intractable seizures. The sample here was peripheral blood, taken at surgery.

The CDR3 is CSVRENYGYTF. The CDR3, as DNA: TGCAGCGTTCGGGAGAACTATGGCTACACCTTC. The rearrangement joins TRBV29-1 to TRBJ1-2; D gene unclear. Between the trimmed V and J ends, which lost 5 bases and 2 bases, there was a span of 6 bases. Germline values: CDR1 SQVTM, CDR2 ANQGSEA. This CDR3 region has 11 residues.